These 32 T cell receptor beta chains share one sample of origin, sequenced in a study of lymphopenia after photon versus proton radiotherapy. Using immunoSEQ multiplex PCR, the repertoire was profiled, and TCRdb retains in-frame clones only, with some absent. The table lists tens of thousands of clones, approximately 84% of them singletons. The sequences come from peripheral blood, collected from a patient treated with photon-based radiotherapy. The receptors were sampled from a middle-aged man with gastric cancer.

The gene calls are TRBV20-1 and TRBJ2-1; possibly TRBD2 for D (7 bases). Germline V gives CDR1 DFQATT, CDR2 SNEGSKA (reference sequence). Trimming cost V 4 bases and J 9 bases, with 10 bases left between them. CDR3 length equals 11 residues. Written as DNA, the CDR3 is TGCAGTGCTATAGGGGGGGGTGAGCAGTTCTTC. As protein: CSAIGGGEQFF.

The chain combines TRBV5-5 with TRBJ2-5; maybe TRBD1 (5 bases). V lost 2 bases, J lost 5 bases, and 10 bases lay in between. The CDR3 runs to 13 residues. The germline V gene has CDR1 SGHKS and CDR2 YYEKEE (reference sequence). The CDR3 spells CASSFLGRETQYF. The CDR3 region has the DNA TGTGCCAGCAGCTTTTTGGGGCGGGAGACCCAGTACTTC.

The chain couples TRBV2 to TRBJ2-1; 10 nucleotides line up with TRBD1. This CDR3 has 16 amino acids. Trimming removed 5 bases from V and 5 bases from J; junction bases left unmatched: 9. Germline CDR1 reads SNHLY; CDR2 reads FYNNEI. As DNA, the CDR3 is TGTGCCAGCAGTCCCGGGACAGGGGTAGGAGACAATGAGCAGTTCTTC. It codes for CASSPGTGVGDNEQFF.

The chain carries TRBV6-5 and TRBJ1-3; no definite D call. Deletions cut 1 base from V and 0 bases from J, with 10 bases between. The germline V gene has CDR1 MNHEY and CDR2 SVGAGI. This CDR3 spans 16 amino acids. CDR3 nucleotide sequence: TGTGCCAGCAGTTACTTCGGACCGAGCTCTGGAAACACCATATATTTT. Its translation: CASSYFGPSSGNTIYF.

This chain uses TRBV18 with TRBJ2-7, with TRBD1 matching over 8 bases. J gave up 2 bases and V 4 bases, and 13 bases lay outside the gene matches. The CDR3 consists of 17 residues. From germline, CDR1 is KGHSH and CDR2 LQKENI. This chain's CDR3 is CASSQERPGQAPYEQYF. DNA for the CDR3: TGTGCCAGCTCACAAGAACGTCCGGGACAGGCACCCTACGAGCAGTACTTC.

The chain recombines TRBV19 with TRBJ1-1; the D is unclear. This CDR3 contains 18 residues. V was clipped by 3 bases and J by 0 bases, with 20 bases between them. Germline CDR1 LNHDA, CDR2 SQIVND (reference sequence). For the CDR3, the DNA is TGTGCCAGTAGTATTAGGAGGGAGTTCGGGATTCTGAACACTGAAGCTTTCTTT. Its protein product is CASSIRREFGILNTEAFF.

This chain uses TRBV4-1 with TRBJ2-7; unclear D gene. The CDR3 runs 14 residues. V dropped 0 bases and J dropped 5 bases, with 11 bases sitting between them. Germline values: CDR1 MGHRA, CDR2 YSYEKL. CDR3 amino acids: CASSQDRSMNEQYF. The CDR3 nucleotides read TGCGCCAGCAGCCAAGACAGGTCTATGAACGAGCAGTACTTC.

The chain carries TRBV6-5 and TRBJ1-5; D is undetermined. The germline V gene encodes CDR1 MNHEY and CDR2 SVGAGI. V was shortened by 5 bases and J by 4 bases, with 12 bases between the two germline ends. The CDR3 runs to 14 residues. This chain's CDR3 is CASSRWMGNQPQHF. The CDR3 DNA follows: TGTGCCAGCAGTCGATGGATGGGGAATCAGCCCCAGCATTTT.

This clone was seen a handful of times. V and J are TRBV6-1 and TRBJ1-1; D is undetermined. From germline, CDR1 is MNHNS and CDR2 SASEGT. V gave up 7 bases and J gave up 7 bases, with 13 bases separating them. The CDR3 runs 12 residues. CDR3 loop: CASTAVQGEAFF. The CDR3 nucleotides read TGTGCCAGCACCGCCGTGCAAGGTGAAGCTTTCTTT.

In its sample, this clone was seen a few times. The chain employs TRBV2 and TRBJ1-2; D is unresolved. The CDR3 is 12 amino acids. Germline V CDR1 and CDR2: SNHLY, FYNNEI. V shed 0 bases and J shed 5 bases, with 4 bases lying between them. CDR3 coding DNA: TGTGCCAGCAGTGAAGCTGATTATGGCTACACCTTC. Amino acid sequence: CASSEADYGYTF.

The rearrangement links TRBV19 to TRBJ2-5, with 11 bases that match TRBD1. With V trimmed by 5 bases and J by 5 bases, 4 bases remained unmatched. The CDR3 length is 14 residues. CDR1 LNHDA and CDR2 SQIVND come from the germline V gene (reference sequence). CDR3 region: CASSFGQGAETQYF. CDR3 DNA sequence: TGTGCCAGTAGTTTCGGACAGGGGGCCGAGACCCAGTACTTC.

The chain carries TRBV11-2 and TRBJ2-2; D tentatively fits TRBD1 or TRBD2 (5 bases each). This CDR3 region has 13 residues. CDR1 is SGHAT and CDR2 is FQNNGV in the germline V gene. V was pared by 10 bases and J by 2 bases, with 11 bases between. The CDR3 sequence is CATWDGNTGELFF. CDR3 DNA sequence: TGTGCCACCTGGGACGGTAACACCGGGGAGCTGTTTTTT.

This chain connects TRBV7-2 to TRBJ2-2; 8 nucleotides match TRBD1. This CDR3 is built from 15 residues. Trimming at V came to 1 base and at J to 3 bases, leaving 1 base not matched to a gene. Germline values: CDR1 SGHTA, CDR2 FQGNSA. In DNA, the CDR3 is TGTGCCAGCAGCTTAGGGACAGGGTACACCGGGGAGCTGTTTTTT. Its protein is CASSLGTGYTGELFF.

The J gene is TRBJ1-1, the V gene TRBV5-1; a possible D gene is TRBD1 (5 bases). Germline V gives CDR1 SGHRS, CDR2 YFSETQ. The CDR3 sequence is 12 residues long. Trimming pared 0 bases from V and 7 bases from J, leaving 7 bases between. CDR3 bases: TGCGCCAGCAGCTTGGGGGACCGTGAAGCTTTCTTT. Protein sequence: CASSLGDREAFF.

This clone was seen just once. The chain uses TRBV2 and TRBJ2-1; 15 positions match TRBD2. The CDR3 has 18 residues. Germline assignment: CDR1 SNHLY and CDR2 FYNNEI. J was trimmed by 3 bases and V by 5 bases; bases with no gene match: 8. The CDR3 region has the DNA TGTGCCAGCAGTATTCCGGGACTAGCGGGGGGAGGCTACAATGAGCAGTTCTTC. Residues: CASSIPGLAGGGYNEQFF.

The CDR3: CASSVGTGGVNTIYF. CDR3 coding DNA: TGTGCCAGCAGTGTAGGGACAGGGGGAGTAAACACCATATATTTT. The chain joins TRBV6-6 to TRBJ1-3; 11 bases agree with TRBD1. V shed 5 bases, J shed 6 bases, and the junction held 6 bases outside the gene matches. CDR3 length equals 15 residues. CDR1 is MNHNY, CDR2 SVGAGI, per germline (reference sequence).

The chain employs TRBV7-8 and TRBJ1-2; TRBD1 is a possible D gene (6 bases). The CDR3 sequence is 15 residues long. The germline V gene has CDR1 SGHVS and CDR2 FQNEAQ. The ends were cut back, 5 bases at V and 1 base at J, with 14 bases in the middle. Written as DNA, the CDR3 is TGTGCCAGCAGCCCTTACCAGGGGTATAACTATGGCTACACCTTC. It encodes CASSPYQGYNYGYTF.

This chain joins TRBV19 and TRBJ2-5, with 15 nucleotides matching TRBD2. From germline, CDR1 is LNHDA and CDR2 SQIVND (reference sequence). V was pared by 4 bases and J by 5 bases, with 14 bases of the junction left unmatched. This CDR3 spans 19 amino acids. The CDR3 protein is CASSTTRGTSGGTKETQYF. The CDR3 region has the DNA TGTGCCAGTAGTACAACACGGGGGACTAGCGGGGGGACGAAGGAGACCCAGTACTTC.

The CDR3 DNA sequence: TGCGCCAGCAGCCACGACAGTTCCTCCTACGAGCAGTACTTC. Protein sequence: CASSHDSSSYEQYF. This chain links TRBV5-1 with TRBJ2-7; a weak D match, TRBD1 (5 bases). Trimming shortened V by 4 bases and J by 0 bases, and 11 bases separated the two germline ends. CDR1 is SGHRS, CDR2 YFSETQ, per germline. This CDR3 is 14 amino acids long.

The chain combines TRBV6-6 with TRBJ1-2; maybe TRBD1 (5 bases). The CDR3 extends over 14 amino acids. V was pared by 2 bases and J by 6 bases, with 13 bases between. Per the germline V gene, CDR1 is MNHNY and CDR2 is SVGAGI (reference sequence). CDR3 residues: CASSYGQGRHGYTF. The CDR3 bases are TGTGCCAGCAGTTACGGGCAGGGAAGGCATGGCTACACCTTC.

This clone has a single count. The chain has TRBV27 and TRBJ2-6; D not resolved. V lost 2 bases, J lost 0 bases, and 2 bases lay in between. Per the germline V gene, CDR1 is MNHEY and CDR2 is SMNVEV (reference sequence). CDR3 length: 14 amino acids. The DNA for the CDR3 is TGTGCCAGCAGTTTAGGCTCTGGGGCCAACGTCCTGACTTTC. This gives the protein CASSLGSGANVLTF.

This rearrangement joins TRBV27 to TRBJ2-3, with a possible D match to TRBD1 (5 bases). Germline V gene sequence: CDR1 MNHEY, CDR2 SMNVEV (reference sequence). The CDR3 spans 14 residues. V shed 0 bases and J shed 4 bases, with 8 bases lying between them. The CDR3 DNA is TGTGCCAGCAGTTTATCCAGGGTTGCAGATACGCAGTATTTT. Translating it yields CASSLSRVADTQYF.

The rearrangement uses TRBV9 and TRBJ2-3, with D possibly matching TRBD2 (6 bases). CDR1 is SGDLS, CDR2 YYNGEE, per germline. The CDR3 consists of 12 residues. The germline V and J ends were trimmed by 6 bases and 5 bases, with 10 bases remaining between them. The CDR3 sequence: CASTPGEDTQYF. The CDR3 DNA reads TGTGCCAGCACCCCGGGGGAAGATACGCAGTATTTT.

The rearrangement uses TRBV15 and TRBJ1-5; 8 nucleotides match TRBD1. This CDR3 region has 15 residues. Unmatched junction bases numbered 6, after V lost 1 base and J lost 7 bases. The germline V gene has CDR1 LNHNV and CDR2 YYDKDF (reference sequence). CDR3 residues: CATSRAGQVRQPQHF. The CDR3 bases are TGTGCCACCAGCAGAGCGGGACAGGTGAGACAGCCCCAGCATTTT.

The chain is built from TRBV29-1 and TRBJ1-1; TRBD1 might be the D (6 bases). Trimming took 7 bases from V and 1 from J, leaving 13 bases between them. This CDR3 region has 13 residues. From germline, CDR1 is SQVTM and CDR2 ANQGSEA. As DNA, the CDR3 is TGCAGCGGTAGTGGACAGCGGAACACTGAAGCTTTCTTT. Translation: CSGSGQRNTEAFF.

The chain employs TRBV7-9 and TRBJ2-3, with 11 positions matching TRBD2. Unmatched junction bases numbered 3, after V lost 4 bases and J lost 0 bases. CDR1 and CDR2 (germline): SEHNR, FQNEAQ (reference sequence). CDR3 size: 16 residues. This CDR3 reads CASSYASGGSTDTQYF. As DNA, the CDR3 is TGTGCCAGCAGCTACGCTAGCGGGGGGAGCACAGATACGCAGTATTTT.

This chain uses TRBV27 with TRBJ1-5, with TRBD1 identical over 11 bases. Germline values: CDR1 MNHEY, CDR2 SMNVEV (reference sequence). V lost 6 bases, J lost 9 bases, and 7 bases stayed unmatched. The CDR3 contains 14 residues. CDR3 DNA: TGTGCCAGCAGCGAAGGGACAGGGGGGTGGCCCCAGCATTTT. This codes for CASSEGTGGWPQHF.

V usage is TRBV7-2 and J usage is TRBJ1-3, with TRBD1 as a possible D gene (5 bases). Germline V gene lookup returns CDR1 SGHTA and CDR2 FQGNSA. The CDR3 length is 14 residues. V lost 5 bases, J lost 4 bases, and 12 bases lay in between. The CDR3 loop reads CASSPGTGGNTIYF. The CDR3 DNA follows: TGTGCCAGCAGCCCCGGGACGGGAGGAAACACCATATATTTT.

J is TRBJ1-2 and V is TRBV10-3, with 9 bases identical to TRBD1. V shed 8 bases and J 2 bases; nucleotides not matched to a gene: 9. The CDR3 sequence is 15 residues long. Germline V gives CDR1 ENHRY, CDR2 SYGVKD. CDR3 in amino acids: CAIGGSGQGNYGYTF. The CDR3 DNA reads as TGTGCCATCGGGGGGTCGGGACAGGGCAACTATGGCTACACCTTC.

This clone was detected only a few times. The chain employs TRBV18 and TRBJ2-5; tentatively, D is TRBD2 (7 bases). This CDR3 is 15 amino acids long. Trimming took 4 bases from V and 0 from J, leaving 12 bases between them. The germline V gene has CDR1 KGHSH and CDR2 LQKENI. CDR3: CASSRNGGHQETQYF. As DNA, the CDR3 is TGTGCCAGCTCACGGAACGGGGGGCACCAAGAGACCCAGTACTTC.

V gene TRBV11-2 combines with J gene TRBJ2-7; the D gene is possibly TRBD2 (6 bases). From germline, CDR1 is SGHAT and CDR2 FQNNGV. CDR3 size: 12 residues. V was cut by 4 bases and J by 3 bases, with 7 bases left in between. The CDR3 DNA reads TGTGCCAGCAGCTCGGGGGACTACGAGCAGTACTTC. This sequence encodes CASSSGDYEQYF.

The chain carries TRBV10-3 and TRBJ1-6, with 7 positions matching TRBD1. Germline V CDR1 and CDR2: ENHRY, SYGVKD. The CDR3 spans 17 residues. Germline trimming cut 5 bases from V and 8 bases from J; bases unmatched to any gene: 15. CDR3 amino acids: CAISSSLGQSGDSPLHF. The DNA of the CDR3 is TGTGCCATCAGTTCTTCTTTGGGACAGAGCGGCGATTCACCCCTCCACTTT.